The T cell receptor beta chain described here comes from a study of CD8 T cells in ankylosing spondylitis. TCRdb processed the 5' RACE reads anew with MiXCR; each CDR3 protein has one entry. In the table there are under 250,000 distinct CDR3 sequences, roughly 8.2% of which are singletons. Study-wide results and caveats: Clones linked to the disease showed a CD8+ phenotype. They occurred at relatively low frequencies in peripheral blood.

Ten or more counts support this clonotype. Its specificity is not known. The junction and the germline gene differ at one end; a read error may be behind it. Germline loops: CDR1 SGHTA, CDR2 FQGNSA. This CDR3 is built from 13 residues. The V and J genes are TRBV7-2 and TRBJ1-2; maybe TRBD1 (5 bases). The clonotype was recovered from a female donor with ankylosing spondylitis or in good health (not recorded which). Sequencing used blood, either unsorted or a sorted T cell fraction (not recorded which). The CDR3 coding sequence is TGTGCCAGCAGCCTAGCCGGGGGGAGGGGCTACACCTTC. As protein: CASSLAGGRGYTF.